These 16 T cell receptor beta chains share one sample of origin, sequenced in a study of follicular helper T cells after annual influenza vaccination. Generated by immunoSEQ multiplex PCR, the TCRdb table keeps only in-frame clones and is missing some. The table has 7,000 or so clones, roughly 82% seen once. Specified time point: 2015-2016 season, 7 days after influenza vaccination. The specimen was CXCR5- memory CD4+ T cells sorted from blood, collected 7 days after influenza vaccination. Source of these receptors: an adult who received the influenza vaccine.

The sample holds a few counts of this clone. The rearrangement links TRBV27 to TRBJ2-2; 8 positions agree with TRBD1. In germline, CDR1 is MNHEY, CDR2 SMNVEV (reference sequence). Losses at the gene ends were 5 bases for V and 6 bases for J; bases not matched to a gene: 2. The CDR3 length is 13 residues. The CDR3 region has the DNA TGTGCCAGCAGTAAGACAGGGGCCGGGGAGCTGTTTTTT. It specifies CASSKTGAGELFF.

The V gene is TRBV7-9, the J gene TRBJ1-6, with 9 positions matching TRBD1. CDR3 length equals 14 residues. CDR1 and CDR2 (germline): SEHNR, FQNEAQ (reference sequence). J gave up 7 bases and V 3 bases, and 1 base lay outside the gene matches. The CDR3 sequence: CASSFGTGNSPLHF. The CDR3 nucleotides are TGTGCCAGCAGCTTCGGGACAGGGAATTCACCCCTCCACTTT.

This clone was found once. The CDR3 is CASSSSGGLAADTQYF. Written as DNA, the CDR3 is TGCGCCAGCAGCTCCTCAGGGGGACTAGCAGCAGATACGCAGTATTTT. The rearrangement joins TRBV5-1 to TRBJ2-3, with 9 bases matching TRBD2. V trimming: 3 bases; J trimming: 4 bases; junction bases outside the gene matches: 9. Germline V gene lookup returns CDR1 SGHRS and CDR2 YFSETQ. This CDR3 region has 16 residues. Drawing the rest from reference TRBV5-1 and TRBJ2-3, the complete variable domain is KAGVTQTPRYLIKTRGQQVTLSCSPISGHRSVSWYQQTPGQGLQFLFEYFSETQRNKGNFPGRFSGRQFSNSRSEMNVSTLELGDSALYLCASSSSGGLAADTQYFGPGTRLTVL.

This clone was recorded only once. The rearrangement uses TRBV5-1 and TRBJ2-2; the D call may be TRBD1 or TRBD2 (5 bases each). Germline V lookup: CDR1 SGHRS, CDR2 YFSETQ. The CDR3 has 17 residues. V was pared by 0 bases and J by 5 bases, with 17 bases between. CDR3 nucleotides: TGCGCCAGCAGCTTGGGTCGTTGGGGACGGAGAACCGGGGAGCTGTTTTTT. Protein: CASSLGRWGRRTGELFF. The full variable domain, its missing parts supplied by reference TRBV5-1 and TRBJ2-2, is KAGVTQTPRYLIKTRGQQVTLSCSPISGHRSVSWYQQTPGQGLQFLFEYFSETQRNKGNFPGRFSGRQFSNSRSEMNVSTLELGDSALYLCASSLGRWGRRTGELFFGEGSRLTVL.

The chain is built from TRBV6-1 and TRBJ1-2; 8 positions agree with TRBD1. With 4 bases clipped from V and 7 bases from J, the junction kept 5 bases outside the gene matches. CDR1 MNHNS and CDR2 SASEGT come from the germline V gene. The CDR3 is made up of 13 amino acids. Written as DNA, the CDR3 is TGTGCCAGCAGTGTTTCCAGGGGGCTTGGCTACACCTTC. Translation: CASSVSRGLGYTF.

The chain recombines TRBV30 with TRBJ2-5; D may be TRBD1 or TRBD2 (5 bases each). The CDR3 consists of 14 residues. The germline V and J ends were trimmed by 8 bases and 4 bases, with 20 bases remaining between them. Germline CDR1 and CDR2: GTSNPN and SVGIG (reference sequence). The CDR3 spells CAHEADDGGETQYF. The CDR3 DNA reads TGTGCCCACGAGGCGGACGATGGGGGAGAGACCCAGTACTTC.

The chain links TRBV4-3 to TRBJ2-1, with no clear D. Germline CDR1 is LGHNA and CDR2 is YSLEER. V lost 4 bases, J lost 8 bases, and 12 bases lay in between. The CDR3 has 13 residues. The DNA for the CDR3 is TGCGCCAGCAGCCCAGATGGAGCTTATGAGCAGTTCTTC. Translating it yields CASSPDGAYEQFF.

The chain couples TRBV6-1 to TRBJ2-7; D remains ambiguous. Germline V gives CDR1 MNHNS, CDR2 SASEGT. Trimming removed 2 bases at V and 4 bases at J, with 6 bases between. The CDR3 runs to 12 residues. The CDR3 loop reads CASSERLYEQYF. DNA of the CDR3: TGTGCCAGCAGTGAAAGGTTGTACGAGCAGTACTTC.

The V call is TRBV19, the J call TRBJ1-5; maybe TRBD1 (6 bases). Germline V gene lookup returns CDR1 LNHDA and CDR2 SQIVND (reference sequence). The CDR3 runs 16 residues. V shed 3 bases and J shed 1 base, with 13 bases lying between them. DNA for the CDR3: TGTGCCAGTAGTATTCGGGTAAGGGGGAGCAATCAGCCCCAGCATTTT. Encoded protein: CASSIRVRGSNQPQHF.

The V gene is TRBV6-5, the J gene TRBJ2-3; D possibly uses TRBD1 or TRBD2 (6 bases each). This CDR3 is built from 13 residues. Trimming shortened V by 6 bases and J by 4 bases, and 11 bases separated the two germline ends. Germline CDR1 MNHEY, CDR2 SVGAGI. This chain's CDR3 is CASRRGASDTQYF. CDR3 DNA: TGTGCCAGCAGGAGGGGGGCATCAGATACGCAGTATTTT.

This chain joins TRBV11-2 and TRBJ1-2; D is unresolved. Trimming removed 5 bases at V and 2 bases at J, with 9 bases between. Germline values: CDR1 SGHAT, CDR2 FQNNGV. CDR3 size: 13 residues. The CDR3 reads CASSPGLNYGYTF. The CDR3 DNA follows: TGTGCCAGCAGCCCGGGTCTGAACTATGGCTACACCTTC. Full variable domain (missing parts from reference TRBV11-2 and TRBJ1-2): EAGVAQSPRYKIIEKRQSVAFWCNPISGHATLYWYQQILGQGPKLLIQFQNNGVVDDSQLPKDRFSAERLKGVDSTLKIQPAKLEDSAVYLCASSPGLNYGYTFGSGTRLTVV.

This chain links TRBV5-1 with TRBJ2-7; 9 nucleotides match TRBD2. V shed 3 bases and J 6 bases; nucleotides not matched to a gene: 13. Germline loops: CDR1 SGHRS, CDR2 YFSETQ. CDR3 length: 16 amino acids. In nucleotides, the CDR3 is TGCGCCAGCAGCTCACTTAGCGGGGGCGAGCCCGTCGAGCAGTACTTC. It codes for CASSSLSGGEPVEQYF.

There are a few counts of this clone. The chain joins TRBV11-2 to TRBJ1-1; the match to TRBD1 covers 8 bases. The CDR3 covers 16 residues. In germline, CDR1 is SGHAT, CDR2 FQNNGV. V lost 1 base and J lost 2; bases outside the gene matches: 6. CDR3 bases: TGTGCCAGCAGCTTAGGAACAGGGGGGATAAACACTGAAGCTTTCTTT. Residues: CASSLGTGGINTEAFF.

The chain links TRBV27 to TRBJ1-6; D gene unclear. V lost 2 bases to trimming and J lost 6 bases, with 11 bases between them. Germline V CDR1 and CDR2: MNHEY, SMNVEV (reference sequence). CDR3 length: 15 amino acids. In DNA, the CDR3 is TGTGCCAGCAGTTTAGAGCGGCAGGTTAATTCACCCCTCCACTTT. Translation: CASSLERQVNSPLHF.

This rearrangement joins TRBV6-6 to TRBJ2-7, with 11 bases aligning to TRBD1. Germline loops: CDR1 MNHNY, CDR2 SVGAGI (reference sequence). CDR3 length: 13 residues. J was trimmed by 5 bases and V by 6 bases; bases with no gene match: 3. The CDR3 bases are TGTGCCAGCAGCCGGACAGGGGGCAACGAGCAGTACTTC. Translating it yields CASSRTGGNEQYF.

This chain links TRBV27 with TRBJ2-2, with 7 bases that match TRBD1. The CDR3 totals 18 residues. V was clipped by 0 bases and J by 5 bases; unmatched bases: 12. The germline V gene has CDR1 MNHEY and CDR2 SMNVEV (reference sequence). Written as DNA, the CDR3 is TGTGCCAGCAGTTTATCGTACAGGGGAAGTCTAGGGACCGGGGAGCTGTTTTTT. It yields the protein CASSLSYRGSLGTGELFF.